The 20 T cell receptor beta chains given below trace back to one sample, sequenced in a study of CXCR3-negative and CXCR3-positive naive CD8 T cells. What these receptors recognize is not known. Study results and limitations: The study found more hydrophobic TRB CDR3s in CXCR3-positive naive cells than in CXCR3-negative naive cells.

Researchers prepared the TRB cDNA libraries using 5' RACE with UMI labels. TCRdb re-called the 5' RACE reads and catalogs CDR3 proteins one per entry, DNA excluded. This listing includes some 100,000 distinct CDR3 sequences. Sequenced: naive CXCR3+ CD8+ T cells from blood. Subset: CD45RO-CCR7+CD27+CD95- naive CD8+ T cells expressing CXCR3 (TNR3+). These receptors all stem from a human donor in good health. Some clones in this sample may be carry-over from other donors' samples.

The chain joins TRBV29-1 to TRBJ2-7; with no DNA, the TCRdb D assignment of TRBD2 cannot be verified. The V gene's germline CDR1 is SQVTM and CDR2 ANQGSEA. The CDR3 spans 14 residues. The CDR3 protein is CSVELAGTSYEQYF.

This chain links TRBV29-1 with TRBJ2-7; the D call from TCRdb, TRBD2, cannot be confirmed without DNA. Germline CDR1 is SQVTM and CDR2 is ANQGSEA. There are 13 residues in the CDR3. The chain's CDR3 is CSVEGREGYEQYF.

CDR3 sequence: CASSQEDRVWEQYF. The V call is TRBV4-1, the J call TRBJ2-7; absent DNA, TCRdb's TRBD1 call cannot be checked. This CDR3 is 14 amino acids long. Looked up from germline, CDR1 is MGHRA and CDR2 is YSYEKL.

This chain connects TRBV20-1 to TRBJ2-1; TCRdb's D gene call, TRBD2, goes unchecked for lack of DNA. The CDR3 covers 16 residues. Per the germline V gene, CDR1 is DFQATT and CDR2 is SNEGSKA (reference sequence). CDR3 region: CSAESTNLPYYNEQFF.

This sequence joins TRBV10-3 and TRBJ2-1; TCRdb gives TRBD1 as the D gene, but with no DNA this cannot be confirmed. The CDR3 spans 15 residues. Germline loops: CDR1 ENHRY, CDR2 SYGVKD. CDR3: CAIMSGTGAKDEQFF.

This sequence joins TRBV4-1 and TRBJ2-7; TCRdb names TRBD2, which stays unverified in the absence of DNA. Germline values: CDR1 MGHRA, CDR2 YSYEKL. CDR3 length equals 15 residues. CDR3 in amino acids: CASSQTAGGFYEQYF.

The CDR3 sequence: CASSLLGRNTGELFF. This chain links TRBV6-5 with TRBJ2-2; TCRdb returns TRBD1, unconfirmable since there is no DNA. The germline V gene encodes CDR1 MNHEY and CDR2 SVGAGI. CDR3 length equals 15 residues.

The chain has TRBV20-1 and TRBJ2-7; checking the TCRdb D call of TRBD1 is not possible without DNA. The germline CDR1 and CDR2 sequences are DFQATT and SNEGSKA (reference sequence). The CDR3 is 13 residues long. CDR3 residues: CSARTGEWGEQYF.

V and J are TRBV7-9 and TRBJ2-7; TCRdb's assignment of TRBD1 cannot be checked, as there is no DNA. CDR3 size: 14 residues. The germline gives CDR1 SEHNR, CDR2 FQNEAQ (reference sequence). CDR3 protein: CASSPPGASYEQYF.

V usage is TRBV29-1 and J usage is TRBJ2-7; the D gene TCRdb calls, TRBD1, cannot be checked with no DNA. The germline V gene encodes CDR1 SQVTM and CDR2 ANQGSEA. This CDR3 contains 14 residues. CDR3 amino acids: CSVEGRGGAYEQYF.

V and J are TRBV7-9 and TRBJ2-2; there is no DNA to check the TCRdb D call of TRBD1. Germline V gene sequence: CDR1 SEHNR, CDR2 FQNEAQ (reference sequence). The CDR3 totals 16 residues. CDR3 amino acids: CASSPSGGQNTGELFF.

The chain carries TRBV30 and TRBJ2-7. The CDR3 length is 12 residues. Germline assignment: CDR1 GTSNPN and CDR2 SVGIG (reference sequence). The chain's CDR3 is CAWSVNSYEQYF.

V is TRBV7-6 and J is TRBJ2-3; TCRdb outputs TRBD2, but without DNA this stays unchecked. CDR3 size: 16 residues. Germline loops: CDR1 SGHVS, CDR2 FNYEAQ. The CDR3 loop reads CASSHNGRVRTDTQYF. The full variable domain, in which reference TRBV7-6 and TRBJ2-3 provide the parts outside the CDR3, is GAGVSQSPRYKVTKRGQDVALRCDPISGHVSLYWYRQALGQGPEFLTYFNYEAQQDKSGLPNDRFSAERPEGSISTLTIQRTEQRDSAMYRCASSHNGRVRTDTQYFGPGTRLTVL.

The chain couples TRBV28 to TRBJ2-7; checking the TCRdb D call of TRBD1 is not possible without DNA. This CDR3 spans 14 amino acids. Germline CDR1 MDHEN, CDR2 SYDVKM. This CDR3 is CASSLLQGGYEQYF.

The CDR3 is CASSTGVSNQPQHF. The J gene is TRBJ1-5, the V gene TRBV28; the TCRdb call, TRBD1, lacks DNA for checking. This CDR3 comprises 14 residues. Germline V gives CDR1 MDHEN, CDR2 SYDVKM.

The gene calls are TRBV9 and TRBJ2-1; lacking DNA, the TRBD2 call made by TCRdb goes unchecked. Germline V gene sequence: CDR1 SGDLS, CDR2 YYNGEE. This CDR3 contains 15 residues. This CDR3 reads CASSAAGTRLDEQFF.

CDR3 in amino acids: CASRGLGENEQFF. This chain uses TRBV6-2 or TRBV6-3 with TRBJ2-1; TCRdb's D call of TRBD2 is untestable without DNA. The CDR3 is 13 residues long. Germline V CDR1 and CDR2: MNHEY, SVGEGT.

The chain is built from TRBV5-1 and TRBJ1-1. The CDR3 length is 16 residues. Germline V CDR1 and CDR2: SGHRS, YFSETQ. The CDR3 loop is CASRSSHAGENTEAFF.

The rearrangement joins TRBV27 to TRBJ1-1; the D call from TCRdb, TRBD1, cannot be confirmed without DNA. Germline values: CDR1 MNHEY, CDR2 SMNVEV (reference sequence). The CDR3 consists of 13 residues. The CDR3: CASGPKGDTEAFF.

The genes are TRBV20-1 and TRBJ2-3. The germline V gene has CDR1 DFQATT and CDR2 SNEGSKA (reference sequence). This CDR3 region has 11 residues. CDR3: CSGTVTDTQYF.